The rows below give T cell receptor beta chains drawn from one sample of a study of identical twins. TCRdb re-called the 5' RACE reads through MiXCR, storing one row per CDR3 protein. The sample consists of 700,000 or so distinct CDR3 sequences, over 8.5% of them appearing once. Separately, the same data were catalogued under a study of yellow fever vaccine responses in identical twins.

The sample consisted of PBMCs. These receptors all stem from a young woman in good health. Both conserved end residues are part of each CDR3. A D gene is named only where the DNA matches it firmly. Clone size, where shown, is once, few, many, or a class for clones that have expanded.

V gene	clone size	D gene	CDR3 length	J gene	CDR3 DNA	CDR3 protein
TRBV24-1	few	NA	14	TRBJ2-1	TGTGCCACCAGTGAAGTGGACAGATACAATGAGCAGTTCTTC	CATSEVDRYNEQFF
TRBV12-3/TRBV12-4	few	TRBD2	15	TRBJ2-3	TGTGCCAGCAGTGTTGACCCCGGGGGGACAGATACGCAGTATTTT	CASSVDPGGTDTQYF
TRBV20-1	NA	TRBD1	18	TRBJ2-5	TGCAGTGCCAGGGTAACCCGGGACAGGGACCGCCCCCGGGAGACCCAGTACTTC	CSARVTRDRDRPRETQYF
TRBV6-1	NA	NA	14	TRBJ2-1	TGTGCCAGCAGCGTTAGTTCGTCCTACAATGAGCAGTTCTTC	CASSVSSSYNEQFF
TRBV15	few	NA	16	TRBJ1-5	TGTGCCACCAGCAGCCCCGGAGGGGGTAGCAATCAGCCCCAGCATTTT	CATSSPGGGSNQPQHF
TRBV9	many	NA	15	TRBJ2-3	TGTGCCAGCAGCGTAAAAGGGGTTCGCACAGATACGCAGTATTTT	CASSVKGVRTDTQYF
TRBV29-1	many	NA	12	TRBJ2-1	TGCAGCGTCGGGACGGATTACAATGAGCAGTTCTTC	CSVGTDYNEQFF
TRBV3-1	few	TRBD2	16	TRBJ2-5	TGTGCCAGCAGCCCCACTAGCGGGGGGGCCTGGGAGACCCAGTACTTC	CASSPTSGGAWETQYF
TRBV29-1	NA	TRBD1	14	TRBJ2-7	TGCAGCGCATCGACAGGGGAAAACTCCTACGAGCAGTACTTC	CSASTGENSYEQYF
TRBV6-2/TRBV6-3	few	TRBD2	16	TRBJ2-3	TGTGCCAGCACCCCAGGACTAGCGGGGGGGGCAGATACGCAGTATTTT	CASTPGLAGGADTQYF
TRBV7-2	NA	TRBD1	15	TRBJ1-1	TGTGCCAGCAGCTCACAGGGGGTTGGTAACACTGAAGCTTTCTTT	CASSSQGVGNTEAFF
TRBV28	NA	TRBD2	15	TRBJ2-5	TGTGCCAGCAGTCCCTCGGGAGGGTGGCAAGAGACCCAGTACTTC	CASSPSGGWQETQYF
TRBV20-1	NA	NA	13	TRBJ2-5	TGCAGTGCTAGAGGGGGCGCGGGGGAGACCCAGTACTTC	CSARGGAGETQYF
TRBV10-3	NA	TRBD2	16	TRBJ2-5	TGTGCCATCAGTGAATCAGCGGGGGGGCCCGAGGAGACCCAGTACTTC	CAISESAGGPEETQYF
TRBV14	NA	NA	15	TRBJ2-5	TGTGCCAGCAGCCAACCCCGGGACTACCAAGAGACCCAGTACTTC	CASSQPRDYQETQYF
TRBV7-8	many	TRBD1	17	TRBJ2-1	TGTGCCAGCAGCTTAGAAACAGTCAGGGGGCAGGACAATGAGCAGTTCTTC	CASSLETVRGQDNEQFF
TRBV24-1	few	NA	14	TRBJ2-2	TGTGCCACCAGTGAGCCGACGAACACCGGGGAGCTGTTTTTT	CATSEPTNTGELFF
TRBV7-2	many	NA	15	TRBJ2-2	TGTGCCAGCAGCCTAGGACTTCCCTCGACCGGGGAGCTGTTTTTT	CASSLGLPSTGELFF
TRBV7-9	many	NA	17	TRBJ2-1	TGTTCCAGCAGCTCAAGCCGGGACCTTAGCTCCTACAATGAGCAGTTCTTC	CSSSSSRDLSSYNEQFF
TRBV7-9	many	NA	14	TRBJ2-7	TGTGCCAGCAGCTTAACTACAGGGACCTACGAGCAGTACTTC	CASSLTTGTYEQYF
TRBV5-1	NA	NA	15	TRBJ1-1	TGCGCCAGCAGCTTCGATCAGGGATCGGCCACTGAAGCTTTCTTT	CASSFDQGSATEAFF
TRBV4-1	NA	NA	17	TRBJ2-3	TGCGCCAGCACCCAAGCCGGTACAGGCCGGTTGTCAGATACGCAGTATTTT	CASTQAGTGRLSDTQYF